This TCR beta chain was sequenced in a study of cytomegalovirus exposure and HLA in healthy donors (dated by TCRdb to the late 2010s). About the investigation overall: An earlier analysis of approximately 640 of the donors reported roughly 300 Gb of sequence data and 117 million unique TCR beta sequences from 150 million to 200 million T cells. In the later analysis, no new phenotypic data were used to find candidate immune exposures; instead, reliance was placed on TCR beta sequences and their occurrence across donors. High-throughput TCR immunosequencing, statistical association of individual TCRs with disease status, and machine learning were combined to predict cytomegalovirus infection status. An earlier analysis of 450 to 750 of the donors used high-throughput TCR beta sequencing to judge whether each TCR beta V gene segment behaved as functional or pseudogenic. The number of donors typed differed by locus, with roughly 629-640 for A, B, C, DRB1 and DQB1, around 560 for DQA1, over 600 for DPA1, and approximately 470 for DPB1. Because of strong linkage in the cohort, roughly five DR-DQ haplotypes were treated as single units for association and clustering. The T cell repertoires of 700 or so subjects were profiled by immunosequencing and related to cytomegalovirus serostatus. Along with the roughly 700-subject first cohort, a separate validation cohort of over a hundred different subjects was used. An early release covering roughly 600 HLA-typed donors comprised approximately 290 gigabases of sequencing data and around 85 million unique TCR sequences. To study patterns of TCR occurrence, a later analysis re-analyzed previously published TCR beta repertoires from more than 550 donors and added high-resolution HLA genotyping. HLA typing included class I and class II loci at four-digit resolution. Alongside the repertoire data, information on donor age, sex, ethnicity and CMV serostatus was compiled. Genome-wide SNP genotypes for about 60% of the 666 donors were used in a later genetic analysis, which treated that subset as a discovery cohort. The genetic ancestry cluster associated with self-reported Caucasian donors included over 80% of the 398 genotyped donors. On average, approximately 250,000 unique TCR beta nucleotide sequences were sequenced per donor among roughly 430 genotyped donors of the cohort, with 15% to 20% of those sequences being non-productive. All discovery cohort repertoires had been generated using a single sequencing platform. The aim of the study was to test whether cataloging public T cell receptors could identify signatures of past pathogen exposure.

In total, about 650 healthy bone marrow donors made up the cohort. At the time of sampling, all cohort members were nominally healthy, though unrecorded immune exposures were likely present. The donor tested CMV seronegative, placing the donor among the 300 to 450 seronegative members of the cohort. Every donor gave a peripheral blood sample, and the peripheral blood mononuclear cells from that sample were used for TCR beta sequencing. Genomic DNA was extracted from the blood cell samples with the Qiagen DNeasy Blood Extraction Kit. The receptor library was made with the immunoSEQ multiplex PCR assay. The multiplex PCR relied on a mix of 60 forward primers for TCR Vbeta segments and 13 reverse primers for TCR Jbeta segments. The CDR3 region of rearranged TCR beta genes was amplified from genomic DNA with a multiplex PCR assay. Amplified TCR beta libraries were sequenced as 87-base-pair reads on the Illumina HiSeq System. The original methods were these. A later analysis counted 75 million to 100 million unique TCR beta chains across the 700 or so repertoires, and 10 million to 12 million of these chains were shared by at least two donors. To remove PCR and sequencing errors, raw reads were error-corrected and collapsed into unique sequences using a nearest-neighbor algorithm that merged closely related sequences. To assign V, D and J gene segments, CDR3 sequences were aligned to IMGT reference sequences. For a sequence to be retained, a match of at least six nucleotides to both a V gene segment and a J gene segment was required. A rearrangement counted as productive if the CDR3 had no stop codons and remained in frame with V and J, and every other rearrangement counted as non-productive. Following IMGT convention, CDR3 was defined as the stretch from the second conserved V-encoded cysteine up to the conserved J-encoded phenylalanine. The earlier analysis of roughly 590 of the donors excluded any sequence lacking an unambiguous match to a single V gene segment. In an earlier analysis of a few hundred of the donors, V segments were called functional above 56.7% productive rearrangements and were called segregating when the between-donor standard deviation exceeded 5%. A statistical classification framework was developed to diagnose cytomegalovirus status using the catalog of TCR beta chain sequences. In a later analysis, TCR nucleotide sequences were compared against IMGT/GENE-DB human TR gene sequences so that V and J genes could be assigned. A later analysis assigned CDR3 sequences and most-parsimonious VDJ recombination scenarios with the TCRdist pipeline. In a later analysis, each TCR beta chain was defined by its CDR3 amino acid sequence together with its V-gene family, and reads lacking a unique V-gene family were excluded. A later analysis removed several hundred highly shared, low-generation-probability nucleotide sequences to deal with suspected cross-contamination and a sequencing artifact. In a later analysis, a clonal expansion index was calculated for each public chain from normalized within-repertoire ranks of inferred template counts. A later analysis computed generation probabilities with a VDJ recombination model fitted to out-of-frame rearrangements, and checked the results against IGoR. A later analysis scored TCR-TCR, TCR-HLA and TCR-CMV co-occurrence with hypergeometric tests, applying a repertoire-size bias correction to TCR pairs. A later analysis estimated false discovery rates by permuting HLA or CMV assignments 20 times. In a later analysis, co-occurring TCRs were grouped using DBSCAN, and TCRdist sequence similarity was added for clustering within HLA-allele-positive subsets. For co-occurrence clustering, repertoires with fewer than 30,000 or more than 120,000 public chains were excluded, along with about five repertoires with anomalous nucleotide sharing. TCRdb took over this immuneACCESS table, retaining in-frame rearrangements with V and J assigned. Such tables are incomplete; in checked studies, under half of the missing clones stem from an unresolved V gene, and the remainder is unexplained. V, J and clone size are those of that table, while D and trimming were read from the DNA. This sample holds 120,000 or so clones; roughly 78% were observed only once. The leading ten clones occupy roughly 6% of the sample.

What the work shows at the level of the full study, not this receptor alone: Several of the top co-occurrence clusters appeared to be linked to parvovirus B19, influenza, CMV and Epstein-Barr virus, according to a later analysis. Strong co-occurrence of HLA alleles, especially DR and DQ, made assigning TCR associations to individual alleles difficult. The presence/absence analyses assumed that sequencing depth was roughly uniform across donors, and that assumption may not be true. Correlated functional status among segregating V segments might reflect linkage disequilibrium, but an unknown experimental factor could not be ruled out. A few of the identified cytomegalovirus-associated TCR beta chains were confirmed in vitro to be specific for cytomegalovirus antigens. An earlier analysis of approximately 570 of the donors showed that most TCR beta V segments appeared in productive rearrangements either about 87% or about 30% of the time, which broadly matched IMGT annotations. Because some donors lacked HLA typing at each locus, the association tests relied only on the typed subset. Compared with the roughly 600-donor mean, donors in an Asian-associated ancestry cluster had fewer N-insertions in productive TCRs, according to a later genetic analysis. The only immune exposure information available for the cohort was CMV serostatus. A cluster of highly shared sequence variants was judged likely to be a technical artifact of the sequencing pipeline. V-gene and J-gene trimming of TCR beta chains was associated with a missense DCLRE1C variant in a later genetic analysis, and the association was replicated in an independent cohort. The authors suggested that the approach could potentially be generalized to other disease states and immunological phenotypes. A total of 150 or so TCR beta chains were listed by the study as associated with cytomegalovirus. A further reported finding was that TCR beta sequences accurately predicted the HLA-A and HLA-B alleles for most subjects in the first cohort. A later analysis found that most CMV-associated TCR beta chains appeared HLA-restricted, with HLA associations seemingly driven largely by CMV exposure. According to a later analysis, TCR association rates differed among HLA loci, with DRB1 alleles showing the most associated TCRs and HLA-C alleles showing the fewest. In a later analysis, HLA-associated TCR beta chains were found to be more clonally expanded and to have lower generation probabilities than equally common non-associated chains. Across donors, most TCR sequences were observed very rarely, whereas some public TCRs were present in many individuals. At a false discovery rate of 0.05, a later analysis linked under 20,000 TCR beta sequences to specific HLA alleles. Because counts were too low, roughly 17 rarely observed V segments, including chromosome 9 orphons, were left out of the earlier analysis of several hundred of the donors. Because the 87-base-pair reads could not distinguish some IMGT-functional V segments, including TRBV6-2 and TRBV6-3, those segments were excluded. The cohort was sequenced for TCR beta chains only, and without alpha or paired-chain data the features that could be detected were limited. The classifier was reported to diagnose cytomegalovirus status with high specificity and sensitivity in both the original cohort and the validation cohort.

On this clone itself: This receptor's antigen is unknown. Base-call qualities are not available, and no considerably larger clone is one nucleotide away.

V loses 8 bases at its end and J loses 6 bases; junction bases beyond the gene matches: 11. The cysteine opens and the phenylalanine closes a CDR3 of 15 amino acids. The kept DNA is CDR3 alone, 45 bases in frame from the first base. CDR1 and CDR2, per the germline V gene, are MDHEN and SYDVKM. The chain is encoded by TRBV28 joined to TRBJ1-4, and 8 junction bases match TRBD1. This TCR derives from a woman aged 40 to 50 in good health and CMV-seronegative. Material for sequencing was PBMCs. The nucleotide sequence is given as TGTGCCAGCGCGCAAGGCAGGGGGCAACATGAAAAACTGTTTTTT. Its protein product is CASAQGRGQHEKLFF.